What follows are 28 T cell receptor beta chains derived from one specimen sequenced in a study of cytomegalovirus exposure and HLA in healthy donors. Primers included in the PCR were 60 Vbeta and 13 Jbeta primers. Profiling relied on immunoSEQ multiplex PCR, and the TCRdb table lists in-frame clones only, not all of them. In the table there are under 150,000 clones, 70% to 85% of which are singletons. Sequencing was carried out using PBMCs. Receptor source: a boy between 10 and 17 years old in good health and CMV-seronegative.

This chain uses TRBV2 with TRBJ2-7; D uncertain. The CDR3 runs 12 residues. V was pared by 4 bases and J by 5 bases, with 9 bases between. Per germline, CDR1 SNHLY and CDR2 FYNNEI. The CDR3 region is CASSVIPDEQYF. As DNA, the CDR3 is TGTGCCAGCAGTGTGATTCCGGACGAGCAGTACTTC.

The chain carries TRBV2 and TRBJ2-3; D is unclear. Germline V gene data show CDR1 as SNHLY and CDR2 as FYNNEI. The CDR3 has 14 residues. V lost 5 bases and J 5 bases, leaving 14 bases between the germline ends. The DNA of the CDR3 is TGTGCCAGCAGTAATCGACTGAATATAGATACGCAGTATTTT. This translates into CASSNRLNIDTQYF. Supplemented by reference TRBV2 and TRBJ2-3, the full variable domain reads EPEVTQTPSHQVTQMGQEVILRCVPISNHLYFYWYRQILGQKVEFLVSFYNNEISEKSEIFDDQFSVERPDGSNFTLKIRSTKLEDSAMYFCASSNRLNIDTQYFGPGTRLTVL.

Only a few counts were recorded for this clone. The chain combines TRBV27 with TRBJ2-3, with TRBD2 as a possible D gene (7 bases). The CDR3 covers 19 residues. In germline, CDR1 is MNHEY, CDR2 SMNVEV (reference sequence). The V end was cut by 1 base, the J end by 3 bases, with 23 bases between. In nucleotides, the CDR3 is TGTGCCAGCAGTTTATTAATGGCGAGGCGAGGGGGGGGGACAGATACGCAGTATTTT. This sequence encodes CASSLLMARRGGGTDTQYF.

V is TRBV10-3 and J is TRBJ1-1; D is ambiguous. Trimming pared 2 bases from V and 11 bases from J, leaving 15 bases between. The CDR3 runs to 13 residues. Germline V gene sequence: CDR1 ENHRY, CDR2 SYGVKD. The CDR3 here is CAISEPAAVQAFF. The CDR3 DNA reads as TGTGCCATCAGTGAGCCGGCAGCTGTACAGGCTTTCTTT.

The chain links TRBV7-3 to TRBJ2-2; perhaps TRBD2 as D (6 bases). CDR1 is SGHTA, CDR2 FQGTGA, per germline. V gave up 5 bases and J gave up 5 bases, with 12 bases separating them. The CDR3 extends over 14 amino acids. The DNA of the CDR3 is TGTGCCAGCAGCCGGGGGTTGGGGACCGGGGAGCTGTTTTTT. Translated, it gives CASSRGLGTGELFF.

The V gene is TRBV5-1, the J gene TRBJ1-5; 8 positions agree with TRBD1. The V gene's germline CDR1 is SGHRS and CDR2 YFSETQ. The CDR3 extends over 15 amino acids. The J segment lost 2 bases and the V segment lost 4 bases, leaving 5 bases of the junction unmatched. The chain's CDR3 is CASSPAGGGNQPQHF. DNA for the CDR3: TGCGCCAGCAGCCCAGCAGGGGGCGGCAATCAGCCCCAGCATTTT. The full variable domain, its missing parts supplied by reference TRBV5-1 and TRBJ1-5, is KAGVTQTPRYLIKTRGQQVTLSCSPISGHRSVSWYQQTPGQGLQFLFEYFSETQRNKGNFPGRFSGRQFSNSRSEMNVSTLELGDSALYLCASSPAGGGNQPQHFGDGTRLSIL.

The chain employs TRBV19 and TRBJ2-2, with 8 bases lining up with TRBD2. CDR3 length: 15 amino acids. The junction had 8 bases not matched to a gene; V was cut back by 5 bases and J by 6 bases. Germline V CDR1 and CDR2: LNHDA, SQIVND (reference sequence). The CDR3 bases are TGTGCCAGTAGTGGGACGGGAGGGCCCCCCGGGGAGCTGTTTTTT. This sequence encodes CASSGTGGPPGELFF.

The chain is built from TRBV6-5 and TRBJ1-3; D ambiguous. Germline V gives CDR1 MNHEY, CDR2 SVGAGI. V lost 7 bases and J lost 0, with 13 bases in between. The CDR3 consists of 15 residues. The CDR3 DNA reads TGTGCCAGCAAAGGCTTAGGGAGCTCTGGAAACACCATATATTTT. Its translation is CASKGLGSSGNTIYF.

DNA of the CDR3: TGTGCCAGCAGTCCTGGACTAGCGGGAATGCCAGATACGCAGTATTTT. Protein: CASSPGLAGMPDTQYF. This sequence joins TRBV7-6 and TRBJ2-3, with 12 bases that match TRBD2. Unmatched junction bases numbered 8, after V lost 6 bases and J lost 4 bases. The CDR3 covers 16 residues. Per germline, CDR1 SGHVS and CDR2 FNYEAQ. Together with reference TRBV7-6 and TRBJ2-3, the CDR3 gives the full variable domain: GAGVSQSPRYKVTKRGQDVALRCDPISGHVSLYWYRQALGQGPEFLTYFNYEAQQDKSGLPNDRFSAERPEGSISTLTIQRTEQRDSAMYRCASSPGLAGMPDTQYFGPGTRLTVL.

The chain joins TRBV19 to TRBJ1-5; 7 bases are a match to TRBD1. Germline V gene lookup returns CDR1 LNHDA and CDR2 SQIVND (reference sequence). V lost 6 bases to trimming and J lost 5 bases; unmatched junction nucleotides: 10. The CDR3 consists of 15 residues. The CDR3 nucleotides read TGTGCCAGTAGGTTCGGGACAGAGTTATATCAGCCCCAGCATTTT. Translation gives CASRFGTELYQPQHF.

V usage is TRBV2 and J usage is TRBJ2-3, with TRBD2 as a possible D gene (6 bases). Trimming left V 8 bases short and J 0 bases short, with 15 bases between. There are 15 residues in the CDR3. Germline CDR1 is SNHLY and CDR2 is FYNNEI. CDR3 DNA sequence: TGTGCCAGCGGGGGGAGCCGGTCTAGCACAGATACGCAGTATTTT. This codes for CASGGSRSSTDTQYF.

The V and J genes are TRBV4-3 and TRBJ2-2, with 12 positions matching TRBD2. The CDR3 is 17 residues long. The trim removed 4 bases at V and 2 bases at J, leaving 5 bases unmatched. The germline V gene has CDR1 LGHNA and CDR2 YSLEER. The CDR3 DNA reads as TGCGCCAGCAGCCGCGGACTAGCGGGAATTAACACCGGGGAGCTGTTTTTT. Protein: CASSRGLAGINTGELFF.

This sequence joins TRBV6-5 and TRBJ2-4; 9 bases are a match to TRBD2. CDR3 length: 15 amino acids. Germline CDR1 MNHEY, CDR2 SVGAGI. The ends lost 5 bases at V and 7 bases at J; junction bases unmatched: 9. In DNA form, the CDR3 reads TGTGCCAGCAGTGCTGCGGGAGGGAGTGGGAACATTCAGTACTTC. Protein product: CASSAAGGSGNIQYF.

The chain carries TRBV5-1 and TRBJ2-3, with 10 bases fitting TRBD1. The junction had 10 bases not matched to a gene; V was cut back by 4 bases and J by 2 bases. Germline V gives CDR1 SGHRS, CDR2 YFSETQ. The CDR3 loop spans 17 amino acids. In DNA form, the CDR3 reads TGCGCCAGCAGCGGTACGGGACAGGGGACCTCCACAGATACGCAGTATTTT. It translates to CASSGTGQGTSTDTQYF.

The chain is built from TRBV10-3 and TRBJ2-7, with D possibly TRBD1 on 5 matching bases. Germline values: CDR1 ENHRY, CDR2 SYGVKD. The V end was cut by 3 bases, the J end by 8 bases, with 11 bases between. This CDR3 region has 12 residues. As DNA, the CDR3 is TGTGCCATCAGTGACGACAGATACAAGCAGTACTTC. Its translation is CAISDDRYKQYF.

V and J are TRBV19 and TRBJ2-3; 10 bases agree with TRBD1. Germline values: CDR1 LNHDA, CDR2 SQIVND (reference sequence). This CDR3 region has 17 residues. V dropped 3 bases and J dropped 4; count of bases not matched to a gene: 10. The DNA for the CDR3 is TGTGCCAGTAGTATTAATTCCGGGACAGGGGCGGCAGATACGCAGTATTTT. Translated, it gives CASSINSGTGAADTQYF.

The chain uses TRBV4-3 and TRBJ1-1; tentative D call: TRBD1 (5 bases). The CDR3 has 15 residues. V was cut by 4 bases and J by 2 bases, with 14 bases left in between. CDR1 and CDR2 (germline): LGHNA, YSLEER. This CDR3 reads CASSRFDSLNTEAFF. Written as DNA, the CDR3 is TGCGCCAGCAGCCGGTTCGACAGTCTTAACACTGAAGCTTTCTTT.

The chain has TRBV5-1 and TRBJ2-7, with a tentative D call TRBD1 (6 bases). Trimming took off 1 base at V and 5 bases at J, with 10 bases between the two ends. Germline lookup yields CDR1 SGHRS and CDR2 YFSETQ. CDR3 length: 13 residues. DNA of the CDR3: TGCGCCAGCAGCTTGAGGCCAGGGGACGAGCAGTACTTC. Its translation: CASSLRPGDEQYF.

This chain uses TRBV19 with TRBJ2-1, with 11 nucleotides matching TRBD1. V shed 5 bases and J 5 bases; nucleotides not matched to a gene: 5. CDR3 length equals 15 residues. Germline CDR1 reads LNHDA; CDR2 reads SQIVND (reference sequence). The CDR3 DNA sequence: TGTGCCAGTAGTCCAAGGGACAGGGGGGACAATGAGCAGTTCTTC. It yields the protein CASSPRDRGDNEQFF.

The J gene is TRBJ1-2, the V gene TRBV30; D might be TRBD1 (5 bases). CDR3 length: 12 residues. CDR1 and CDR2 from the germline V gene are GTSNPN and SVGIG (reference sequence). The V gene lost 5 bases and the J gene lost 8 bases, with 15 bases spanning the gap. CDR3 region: CAWVVGGKGYTF. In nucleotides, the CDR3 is TGTGCCTGGGTCGTCGGGGGGAAAGGCTACACCTTC.

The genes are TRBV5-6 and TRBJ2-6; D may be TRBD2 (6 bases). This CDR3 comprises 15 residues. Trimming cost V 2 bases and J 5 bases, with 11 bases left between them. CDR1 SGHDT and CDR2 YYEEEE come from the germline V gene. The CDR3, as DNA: TGTGCCAGCAGCTTCGAGGGCGGGAGGGCCAACGTCCTGACTTTC. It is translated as CASSFEGGRANVLTF.

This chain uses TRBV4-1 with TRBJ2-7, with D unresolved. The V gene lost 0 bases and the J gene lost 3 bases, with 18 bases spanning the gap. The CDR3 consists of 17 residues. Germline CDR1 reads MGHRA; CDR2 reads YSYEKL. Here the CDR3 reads CASSQDPLADYDYEQYF. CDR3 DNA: TGCGCCAGCAGCCAAGATCCATTGGCAGATTACGACTACGAGCAGTACTTC.

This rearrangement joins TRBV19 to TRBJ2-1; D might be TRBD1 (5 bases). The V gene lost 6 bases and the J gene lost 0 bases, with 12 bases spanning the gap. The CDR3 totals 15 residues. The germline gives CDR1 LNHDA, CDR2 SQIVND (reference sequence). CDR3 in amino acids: CASRTVGSSYNEQFF. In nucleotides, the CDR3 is TGTGCCAGTAGGACAGTAGGAAGCTCCTACAATGAGCAGTTCTTC.

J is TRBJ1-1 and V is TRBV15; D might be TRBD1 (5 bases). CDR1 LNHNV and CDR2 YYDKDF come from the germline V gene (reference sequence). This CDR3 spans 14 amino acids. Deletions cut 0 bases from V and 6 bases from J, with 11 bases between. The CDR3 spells CATSRETGVPEAFF. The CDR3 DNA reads TGTGCCACCAGCAGAGAAACGGGGGTTCCTGAAGCTTTCTTT. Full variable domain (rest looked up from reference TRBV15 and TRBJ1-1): DAMVIQNPRYQVTQFGKPVTLSCSQTLNHNVMYWYQQKSSQAPKLLFHYYDKDFNNEADTPDNFQSRRPNTSFCFLDIRSPGLGDTAMYLCATSRETGVPEAFFGQGTRLTVV.

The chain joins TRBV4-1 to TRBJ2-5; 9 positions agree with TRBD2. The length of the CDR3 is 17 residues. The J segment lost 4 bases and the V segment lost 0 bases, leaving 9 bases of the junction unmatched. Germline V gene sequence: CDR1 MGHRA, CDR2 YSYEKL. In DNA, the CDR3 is TGCGCCAGCAGCCAAGAGGAGACCCTAGCGGGACCAGAGACCCAGTACTTC. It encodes CASSQEETLAGPETQYF.

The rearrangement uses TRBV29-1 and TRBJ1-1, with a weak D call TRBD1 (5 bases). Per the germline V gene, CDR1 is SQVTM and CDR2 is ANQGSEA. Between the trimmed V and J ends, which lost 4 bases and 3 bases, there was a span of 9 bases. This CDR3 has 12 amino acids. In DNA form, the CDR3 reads TGCAGCGTTGTGGGACTTGACACTGAAGCTTTCTTT. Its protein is CSVVGLDTEAFF.

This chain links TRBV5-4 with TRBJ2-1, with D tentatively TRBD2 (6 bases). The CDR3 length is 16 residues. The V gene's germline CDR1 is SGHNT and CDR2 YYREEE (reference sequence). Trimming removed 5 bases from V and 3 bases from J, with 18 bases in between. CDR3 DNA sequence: TGTGCCAGCAGGCATTATCTTGAGGGAGGCTACAATGAGCAGTTCTTC. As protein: CASRHYLEGGYNEQFF.

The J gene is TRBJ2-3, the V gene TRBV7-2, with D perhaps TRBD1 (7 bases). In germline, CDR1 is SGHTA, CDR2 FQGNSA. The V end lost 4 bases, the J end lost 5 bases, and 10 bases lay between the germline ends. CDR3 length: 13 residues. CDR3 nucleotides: TGTGCCAGCAGCTCCAGGGGGGAAGATACGCAGTATTTT. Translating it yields CASSSRGEDTQYF.